The source of this TCR beta chain is a study of follicular helper T cells after annual influenza vaccination. Study-wide background: For some subjects, blood spans the 2013-2014, 2014-2015 and 2015-2016 annual vaccinations.

Survey level resolution was used for TCRB sequencing. Clones were sequenced by immunoSEQ multiplex PCR, and TCRdb holds only the in-frame ones, with some missing. The sample consists of about 10,000 clones, about 87% of them appearing once. Germline lookup yields CDR1 MGHDK and CDR2 SYGVNS. This CDR3 region has 18 residues. V shed 7 bases, J shed 2 bases, and the junction held 13 bases outside the gene matches. The time point is: 2015-2016 season, pre-vaccination. Subjects lived in the community and lacked influenza vaccine within the prior 6 months. The V call is TRBV25-1, the J call TRBJ1-5; 11 nucleotides match TRBD1. The TCR comes from an adult who received the influenza vaccine. The material sequenced was CXCR5+ CD38- circulating T follicular helper cells from blood, taken on the day of influenza vaccination. Sample subset: circulating Tfh, non-naive CD4+CXCR5+PD-1+ (ICOS+CD38+ or ICOS-CD38-). Here the CDR3 reads CASTDPRTGGLCNQPQHF. The CDR3, as DNA: TGTGCCAGCACTGATCCAAGGACAGGGGGCTTATGCAATCAGCCCCAGCATTTT.